This T cell receptor beta chain was captured by sequencing in a study of CD8 T cells in ankylosing spondylitis. This clonotype was seen a few times. No antigen is known for it. The study's findings and limits: Made up of eight highly homologous variants, a TCR beta motif appeared characteristic of ankylosing spondylitis blood.

TCRdb re-called the 5' RACE reads through MiXCR, storing one row per CDR3 protein. Found here are approximately 300,000 distinct CDR3 sequences, 8% of them singletons; the top ten hold about 14%. CDR1 is SGHVS, CDR2 FQNEAQ, per germline. Trimming removed 3 bases from V and 7 bases from J, with 12 bases in between. The CDR3 covers 13 residues. The TCR sequence derives from a male donor with ankylosing spondylitis. The sequenced sample consisted of blood, either unsorted or a sorted T cell fraction (not recorded which). The V gene is TRBV7-8, the J gene TRBJ2-5; D may be TRBD2 (6 bases). This CDR3 is CASSFGGYGTQYF. The CDR3, as DNA: TGTGCCAGCAGCTTCGGGGGATACGGGACCCAGTACTTC.